The clone carrying this T cell receptor (beta chain) came up once. The data derive from a study of blood T cells in healthy people across ages. Study summary: There was about one barcoded beta molecule captured by template switching per two T cells.

This CDR3 has 15 residues. The germline CDR1 and CDR2 sequences are SGHKS and YYEKEE (reference sequence). V lost 2 bases to trimming and J lost 7 bases; unmatched junction nucleotides: 8. Next came a second PCR, run for about 7 to 12 cycles, which used a sample-barcoded 5' primer along with a J-beta primer mix. Tags on each cDNA molecule came from a template-switch adaptor with 12 random nucleotides. TCRdb redid the calling of the 5' RACE reads with MiXCR, one entry per CDR3 protein. The repertoire includes 1.4 million to 1.5 million distinct CDR3 sequences, around 42% of them detected once, and roughly 8.2% sits in the top ten. Each donor was a healthy Caucasian individual from Russia, aged roughly 6 to 90. Each donor supplied approximately 10 milliliters of peripheral blood.

This chain joins TRBV5-5 and TRBJ1-5, with 8 bases fitting TRBD1. Material: blood. This sequence was found in a woman aged 18-35 years in good health. This CDR3 is CASSFDRGSRQPQHF. The CDR3, as DNA: TGTGCCAGCAGCTTTGACAGGGGATCTCGCCAGCCCCAGCATTTT.